The rows below give T cell receptor beta chains drawn from one sample of a study of blood T cell repertoires in COVID-19. Sequencing was performed with immunoSEQ multiplex PCR; in TCRdb, only in-frame clones are kept and a portion is missing. The sample lists fewer than 60,000 clones, 70% to 85% occurring once. The sample taken for sequencing was peripheral blood. These TCRs come from a human donor in a cohort sampled during active COVID-19. The CDR3 runs from the conserved cysteine through the conserved F or W. The D gene is left open where the match is weak. Clone size is stated in some rows and not others, as once, few, many or a class when expanded.

cdr3_length: 16; clone_size: .; j_call: TRBJ1-3; d_call: TRBD1; v_call: TRBV5-1; cdr3_aa: CASSLRPGGYGNTIYF; cdr3_nt: TGCGCCAGCAGCTTGCGGCCAGGGGGTTACGGAAACACCATATATTTT
cdr3_length: 14; clone_size: .; j_call: TRBJ2-1; d_call: TRBD2; v_call: TRBV11-2; cdr3_aa: CASSLAGGYNEQFF; cdr3_nt: TGTGCCAGCAGCTTAGCGGGAGGGTACAATGAGCAGTTCTTC
cdr3_length: 15; clone_size: .; j_call: TRBJ2-1; d_call: TRBD2; v_call: TRBV7-2; cdr3_aa: CASSWTSGSRDEQFF; cdr3_nt: TGTGCCAGCAGCTGGACTAGCGGGAGTAGAGATGAGCAGTTCTTC
cdr3_length: 14; clone_size: .; j_call: TRBJ2-3; d_call: .; v_call: TRBV6-4; cdr3_aa: CASRDYPTAGTQYF; cdr3_nt: TGTGCCAGCAGGGACTATCCCACGGCGGGGACGCAGTATTTT
cdr3_length: 13; clone_size: .; j_call: TRBJ1-2; d_call: .; v_call: TRBV19; cdr3_aa: CASSSDGSYGYTF; cdr3_nt: TGTGCCAGTTCTAGCGACGGCTCCTATGGCTACACCTTC
cdr3_length: 14; clone_size: .; j_call: TRBJ2-5; d_call: .; v_call: TRBV5-4; cdr3_aa: CASSLGQNQETQYF; cdr3_nt: TGTGCCAGCAGCTTAGGACAGAACCAAGAGACCCAGTACTTC
cdr3_length: 16; clone_size: .; j_call: TRBJ1-1; d_call: TRBD1; v_call: TRBV5-4; cdr3_aa: CASSLPPGTGEGGAFF; cdr3_nt: TGTGCCAGCAGCTTACCCCCTGGGACAGGTGAGGGTGGAGCTTTCTTT
cdr3_length: 16; clone_size: once; j_call: TRBJ2-2; d_call: .; v_call: TRBV6-2/TRBV6-3; cdr3_aa: CASSYYYAANTGELFF; cdr3_nt: TGTGCCAGCAGTTATTACTACGCAGCGAACACCGGGGAGCTGTTTTTT
cdr3_length: 16; clone_size: .; j_call: TRBJ2-3; d_call: TRBD2; v_call: TRBV7-2; cdr3_aa: CASSLAPGGVSDTQYF; cdr3_nt: TGTGCCAGCAGCTTAGCCCCCGGGGGGGTTTCAGATACGCAGTATTTT
cdr3_length: 13; clone_size: .; j_call: TRBJ2-2; d_call: .; v_call: TRBV13; cdr3_aa: CASSLGAAGELFF; cdr3_nt: TGTGCCAGCAGCTTAGGGGCCGCCGGGGAGCTGTTTTTT
cdr3_length: 17; clone_size: .; j_call: TRBJ2-1; d_call: TRBD2; v_call: TRBV7-3; cdr3_aa: CASSFTGTSGKNNEQFF; cdr3_nt: TGTGCCAGCAGCTTCACCGGGACTAGCGGGAAGAACAATGAGCAGTTCTTC